The 25 T cell receptor beta chains below come from one sample, sequenced in a study of blood T cell repertoires in COVID-19. Produced via immunoSEQ multiplex PCR; TCRdb's table is partial and in-frame only. This table holds about 260,000 clones, roughly 90% found once. The sample consisted of peripheral blood. Receptor source: a man aged 60-69 years who had recovered from COVID-19.

The chain carries TRBV12-3 or TRBV12-4 and TRBJ2-7; tentatively, D is TRBD1 (6 bases). The CDR3 totals 12 residues. The V gene lost 7 bases and the J gene lost 2 bases, with 9 bases spanning the gap. DNA of the CDR3: TGTGCCAGCAAAGGACAGACCTACGAGCAGTACTTC. Translating it yields CASKGQTYEQYF.

The count of this clone is one. The chain has TRBV27 and TRBJ2-1; the match to TRBD1 covers 8 bases. CDR3 length: 15 residues. The V gene end was trimmed by 5 bases and the J gene end by 6 bases; junction bases not matched to a gene: 9. Germline CDR1 is MNHEY and CDR2 is SMNVEV (reference sequence). CDR3 sequence reads: CASSPRDRLINEQFF. CDR3 in DNA: TGTGCCAGCAGTCCCAGGGACAGGCTGATCAATGAGCAGTTCTTC.

The chain is built from TRBV13 and TRBJ1-2; TRBD1 agrees at 7 bases. Germline V gives CDR1 PRHDT, CDR2 FYEKMQ (reference sequence). Unmatched junction bases numbered 7, after V lost 0 bases and J lost 6 bases. The CDR3 has 15 amino acids. The CDR3 is CASSLGQGVIHGYTF. CDR3 bases: TGTGCCAGCAGCTTAGGGCAGGGGGTGATCCATGGCTACACCTTC. The variable domain in full, completed from reference TRBV13 and TRBJ1-2, reads AAGVIQSPRHLIKEKRETATLKCYPIPRHDTVYWYQQGPGQDPQFLISFYEKMQSDKGSIPDRFSAQQFSDYHSELNMSSLELGDSALYFCASSLGQGVIHGYTFGSGTRLTVV.

The chain links TRBV2 to TRBJ1-5; 7 bases are shared with TRBD1. Germline CDR1 reads SNHLY; CDR2 reads FYNNEI. J was trimmed by 7 bases and V by 8 bases; bases with no gene match: 11. The CDR3 has 14 amino acids. The CDR3 region is CASRYDRVNQPQHF. The DNA for the CDR3 is TGTGCCAGCCGATATGACAGGGTGAACCAGCCCCAGCATTTT.

This clone was counted many times. This sequence joins TRBV27 and TRBJ1-1; D unclear. The V and J ends lost 2 bases and 4 bases respectively, with 11 bases between them. Germline CDR1 MNHEY, CDR2 SMNVEV (reference sequence). The CDR3 length is 14 residues. CDR3 protein: CASSLRLGTTEAFF. DNA for the CDR3: TGTGCCAGCAGTTTACGCCTAGGTACCACTGAAGCTTTCTTT.

This clone was observed a handful of times. The V and J genes are TRBV6-5 and TRBJ1-2, with D perhaps matching TRBD1 (6 bases). The CDR3 has 14 residues. Germline lookup yields CDR1 MNHEY and CDR2 SVGAGI. Trimming shortened V by 6 bases and J by 4 bases, and 15 bases separated the two germline ends. For the CDR3, the DNA is TGTGCCAGCAGGGGTCCACAGGGTAGCTATGGCTACACCTTC. The encoded protein is CASRGPQGSYGYTF.

The V call is TRBV6-5, the J call TRBJ2-7; 8 bases line up with TRBD2. The CDR3 extends over 14 amino acids. V gave up 7 bases and J gave up 2 bases; unmatched junction bases: 7. Germline CDR1 reads MNHEY; CDR2 reads SVGAGI. CDR3 in DNA: TGTGCCAGCACTTCTGCGGGGGGTACCTACGAGCAGTACTTC. Protein product: CASTSAGGTYEQYF.

The chain uses TRBV13 and TRBJ1-1, with 11 bases lining up with TRBD1. Germline values: CDR1 PRHDT, CDR2 FYEKMQ (reference sequence). The CDR3 sequence is 17 residues long. V lost 6 bases to trimming and J lost 1 base; unmatched junction nucleotides: 10. The DNA for the CDR3 is TGTGCCAGCAGGACCGGGACAGGGGGATTTTCGAACACTGAAGCTTTCTTT. Its translation is CASRTGTGGFSNTEAFF. The whole variable domain, filled in from reference TRBV13 and TRBJ1-1, reads AAGVIQSPRHLIKEKRETATLKCYPIPRHDTVYWYQQGPGQDPQFLISFYEKMQSDKGSIPDRFSAQQFSDYHSELNMSSLELGDSALYFCASRTGTGGFSNTEAFFGQGTRLTVV.

V usage is TRBV19 and J usage is TRBJ1-1, with 7 bases fitting TRBD1. Germline V lookup: CDR1 LNHDA, CDR2 SQIVND (reference sequence). V lost 5 bases and J lost 3; bases outside the gene matches: 6. The CDR3 sequence is 14 residues long. CDR3 coding DNA: TGTGCCAGTAGTCGACAGGGAGAGTACACTGAAGCTTTCTTT. This gives the protein CASSRQGEYTEAFF.

V usage is TRBV18 and J usage is TRBJ1-6; 7 nucleotides line up with TRBD1. The CDR3 has 14 residues. Germline V gene lookup returns CDR1 KGHSH and CDR2 LQKENI. Unmatched junction bases numbered 4, after V lost 4 bases and J lost 7 bases. In DNA, the CDR3 is TGTGCCAGCTCACGGGACAGCCTGAATTCACCCCTCCACTTT. Amino acids: CASSRDSLNSPLHF.

The rearrangement uses TRBV9 and TRBJ2-7, with TRBD1 as a possible D gene (6 bases). Trimming shortened V by 4 bases and J by 1 base, and 15 bases separated the two germline ends. CDR3 length: 15 residues. Germline V lookup: CDR1 SGDLS, CDR2 YYNGEE. For the CDR3, the DNA is TGTGCCAGCAGCTCCCGGACAGACCCTTCCTACGAGCAGTACTTC. Its translation is CASSSRTDPSYEQYF.

The chain links TRBV10-3 to TRBJ1-2, with TRBD1 matching over 8 bases. The CDR3 is made up of 12 amino acids. Germline V gives CDR1 ENHRY, CDR2 SYGVKD. The junction had 7 bases not matched to a gene; V was cut back by 6 bases and J by 10 bases. The CDR3 here is CAIRGQAMAYTF. The CDR3, as DNA: TGTGCCATCAGGGGACAGGCTATGGCCTACACCTTC.

The chain is built from TRBV5-8 and TRBJ2-4; D might be TRBD1 (6 bases). V shed 0 bases and J shed 3 bases, with 10 bases lying between them. The CDR3 spans 15 residues. Germline assignment: CDR1 SGHTS and CDR2 YDEGEE. CDR3 amino acids: CASSLEGTIKNIQYF. CDR3 sequence (DNA): TGTGCCAGCAGCTTGGAAGGGACAATCAAAAACATTCAGTACTTC.

The CDR3 region is CASSFRGVYTF. For the CDR3, the DNA is TGTGCCAGCAGTTTCAGGGGCGTCTACACCTTC. V gene TRBV12-3 or TRBV12-4 combines with J gene TRBJ1-2, with D possibly being TRBD1 (6 bases). The CDR3 totals 11 residues. The V end was cut by 3 bases, the J end by 10 bases, with 9 bases between.

The CDR3 DNA reads as TGTGCCAGCAGCCAAGCAGGAAACACTGAAGCTTTCTTT. Translating it yields CASSQAGNTEAFF. The chain joins TRBV11-2 to TRBJ1-1; the D is unclear. Trimming left V 5 bases short and J 2 bases short, with 9 bases between. The CDR3 consists of 13 residues. Germline lookup yields CDR1 SGHAT and CDR2 FQNNGV.

This sequence joins TRBV7-9 and TRBJ2-6; possible D gene TRBD2, 6 bases. Trimming left V 5 bases short and J 1 base short, with 18 bases between. This CDR3 is 18 amino acids long. Germline values: CDR1 SEHNR, CDR2 FQNEAQ (reference sequence). The CDR3 region is CASSPGATGGSGANVLTF. CDR3 in DNA: TGTGCCAGCAGCCCTGGGGCGACCGGAGGGTCTGGGGCCAACGTCCTGACTTTC.

J is TRBJ2-7 and V is TRBV5-6, with 9 bases matching TRBD1. The CDR3 contains 14 residues. Germline CDR1 reads SGHDT; CDR2 reads YYEEEE. Unmatched junction bases numbered 2, after V lost 1 base and J lost 3 bases. CDR3 amino acids: CASSLTGQGYEQYF. DNA for the CDR3: TGTGCCAGCAGCTTGACGGGACAGGGCTACGAGCAGTACTTC.

V and J are TRBV28 and TRBJ1-2, with unresolved D. Germline-derived CDR1 and CDR2 are MDHEN and SYDVKM. This CDR3 spans 12 amino acids. V gave up 1 base and J gave up 8 bases, with 8 bases separating them. In DNA, the CDR3 is TGTGCCAGCAGTTTATCTGGAGACGGCTACACCTTC. Protein: CASSLSGDGYTF.

The gene calls are TRBV19 and TRBJ2-2; D is uncertain. Trimming took 5 bases from V and 2 from J, leaving 12 bases between them. This CDR3 is built from 15 residues. Germline V lookup: CDR1 LNHDA, CDR2 SQIVND (reference sequence). CDR3 loop: CASSPTRLNTGELFF. CDR3 nucleotides: TGTGCCAGTAGTCCGACACGTCTTAACACCGGGGAGCTGTTTTTT.

CDR3 nucleotides: TGTGCCAGTATCCCCGGAGGAGTTTCCTATGGCTACACCTTC. Amino acid sequence: CASIPGGVSYGYTF. This chain joins TRBV19 and TRBJ1-2; no clear D. Germline CDR1 and CDR2: LNHDA and SQIVND (reference sequence). The CDR3 has 14 amino acids. Trimming stripped 7 bases from V and 4 bases from J, with 16 bases between.

CDR3 DNA sequence: TGCGCCAGCAGCTTGGGAGGGACAGTTTCCCACGAGCAGTACTTC. Amino acids: CASSLGGTVSHEQYF. The chain links TRBV5-1 to TRBJ2-7, with 7 bases aligning to TRBD1. There are 15 residues in the CDR3. Per germline, CDR1 SGHRS and CDR2 YFSETQ. J gave up 5 bases and V 0 bases, and 8 bases lay outside the gene matches. Variable domain in full (rest from reference TRBV5-1 and TRBJ2-7): KAGVTQTPRYLIKTRGQQVTLSCSPISGHRSVSWYQQTPGQGLQFLFEYFSETQRNKGNFPGRFSGRQFSNSRSEMNVSTLELGDSALYLCASSLGGTVSHEQYFGPGTRLTVT.

The rearrangement uses TRBV19 and TRBJ2-7; D is possibly TRBD2 (6 bases). Trimming took 1 base from V and 0 from J, leaving 10 bases between them. Germline-derived CDR1 and CDR2 are LNHDA and SQIVND (reference sequence). This CDR3 contains 15 residues. CDR3 region: CASSIARGISYEQYF. CDR3 sequence (DNA): TGTGCCAGTAGTATAGCTCGGGGGATCTCCTACGAGCAGTACTTC.

This clone was counted once. The chain has TRBV4-2 and TRBJ2-7; D unresolved. V lost 3 bases and J lost 3, with 15 bases in between. The CDR3 covers 15 residues. Germline V CDR1 and CDR2: LGHNA, YNFKEQ. CDR3 sequence reads: CASSQSDGLGYEQYF. In DNA, the CDR3 is TGTGCCAGCAGCCAGAGCGACGGTCTGGGCTACGAGCAGTACTTC.

The V call is TRBV6-2 or TRBV6-3, the J call TRBJ2-7; weak D call: TRBD1 (5 bases). Germline loops: CDR1 MNHEY, CDR2 SVGEGT. The CDR3 runs to 13 residues. Trimming took off 5 bases at V and 2 bases at J, with 10 bases between the two ends. The CDR3 reads CASSPDSPYEQYF. The CDR3 DNA reads as TGTGCCAGCAGTCCAGACAGCCCCTACGAGCAGTACTTC.

The J gene is TRBJ2-1, the V gene TRBV7-9, with TRBD2 matching 8 bases. Trimming cost V 5 bases and J 10 bases; bases outside gene matches: 10. Germline V gives CDR1 SEHNR, CDR2 FQNEAQ (reference sequence). CDR3 length equals 14 residues. Here the CDR3 reads CASSREGPILEQFF. DNA of the CDR3: TGTGCCAGCAGCCGGGAGGGACCGATACTAGAGCAGTTCTTC. The variable domain in full, completed from reference TRBV7-9 and TRBJ2-1, reads DTGVSQNPRHKITKRGQNVTFRCDPISEHNRLYWYRQTLGQGPEFLTYFQNEAQLEKSRLLSDRFSAERPKGSFSTLEIQRTEQGDSAMYLCASSREGPILEQFFGPGTRLTVL.